This T cell receptor (beta chain) appears in the sequencing data of a study of CD8+CD57+ T cells in acquired aplastic anemia. Details on this clonotype: Its antigen remains unidentified.

Only patients with CD8+CD57+ cell expansion on flow cytometry were chosen for sequencing. Findings and limits, study-wide: Relative to total CD4+ and CD8+ pools, CD8+CD57+ cells had lower diversity in patients.

TCR beta VDJ combinations and CDR3 sequences were profiled from genomic DNA. MiXCR, run by TCRdb on the reads, gives a single entry per CDR3 protein. The table has roughly 16,000 distinct CDR3 sequences, about 40% seen once. Germline lookup yields CDR1 DFQATT and CDR2 SNEGSKA (reference sequence). V dropped 3 bases and J dropped 4 bases, with 18 bases sitting between them. CDR3 length equals 15 residues. The chain uses TRBV20-1 and TRBJ1-1, with a weak D call TRBD1 (5 bases). This receptor was obtained from a human donor with aplastic anemia. The specimen was CD8+CD57+ T cells sorted from PBMCs. Subset indicated: bead-enriched CD8+CD57+ effector memory T cells from SAA patients. CDR3 protein: CSARGDSAVGTEAFF. The CDR3 bases are TGCAGTGCTAGGGGAGACAGCGCGGTAGGCACTGAAGCTTTCTTT.